A selection of T cell receptor beta chains follows, all from one sample in a study of T cell changes during pregnancy in multiple sclerosis. The data were produced by immunoSEQ multiplex PCR, yet TCRdb's version contains in-frame clones alone and is incomplete. The sample has about 28,000 clones, 89% seen once; the top ten hold about 0.8%. The sample consisted of CD4+ T cells from peripheral blood mononuclear cells, taken in the second trimester of pregnancy. The receptor source for this set is a female donor with multiple sclerosis, enrolled in a pregnancy study. Each CDR3 is given with its conserved first and last residue. A D gene is named only where the DNA matches it firmly. The size entry is marked missing in some rows and otherwise reads once, few, many or a size class.

V gene	clone size	D gene	J gene	CDR3 protein	CDR3 DNA
TRBV19	NA	TRBD2	TRBJ2-5	CASSIGRGGPFQETQYF	TGTGCCAGTAGTATAGGGCGGGGGGGCCCTTTTCAAGAGACCCAGTACTTC
TRBV5-1	NA	TRBD1	TRBJ1-2	CASSLTGGVGYGYTF	TGCGCCAGCAGCCTGACAGGGGGCGTAGGCTATGGCTACACCTTC
TRBV4-1	NA	NA	TRBJ2-7	CASSQDATGREQYF	TGCGCCAGCAGCCAAGATGCCACAGGGCGCGAGCAGTACTTC
TRBV7-2	NA	NA	TRBJ2-2	CASSLDPNTGELFF	TGTGCCAGCAGCTTAGATCCTAACACCGGGGAGCTGTTTTTT
TRBV7-9	NA	NA	TRBJ2-3	CASSLWEDTQYF	TGTGCCAGCAGCTTATGGGAGGATACGCAGTATTTT
TRBV30	NA	NA	TRBJ2-2	CAWRGSANTGELFF	TGTGCCTGGAGGGGTAGCGCGAACACCGGGGAGCTGTTTTTT
TRBV27	NA	TRBD1	TRBJ2-2	CASSWMGQGIPGELFF	TGTGCCAGCAGCTGGATGGGACAGGGGATCCCCGGGGAGCTGTTTTTT
TRBV14	NA	TRBD1	TRBJ1-2	CASSPGQIYGYTF	TGTGCCAGCAGCCCGGGACAGATCTATGGCTACACCTTC
TRBV1	NA	NA	TRBJ1-2	CPTTGETGGYTF	TGCCCTACCACGGGGGAAACGGGAGGCTACACCTTC
TRBV5-1	NA	TRBD1	TRBJ2-3	CASSLGPAGGDTDTQYF	TGCGCCAGCAGCTTGGGTCCCGCAGGGGGAGACACAGATACGCAGTATTTT
TRBV7-2	NA	NA	TRBJ1-4	CASSVQSTNEKLFF	TGTGCCAGCAGCGTACAGTCAACTAATGAAAAACTGTTTTTT
TRBV20-1	NA	NA	TRBJ2-5	CSARQGETQYF	TGCAGTGCTAGACAGGGAGAGACCCAGTACTTC
TRBV9	NA	TRBD2	TRBJ2-5	CASSVGAGGPETQYF	TGTGCCAGCAGCGTAGGGGCGGGGGGGCCAGAGACCCAGTACTTC
TRBV7-9	NA	TRBD1	TRBJ2-5	CASSRDRQETQYF	TGTGCCAGCAGCCGGGACAGGCAAGAGACCCAGTACTTC
TRBV18	NA	TRBD1	TRBJ2-7	CASSGGQGSEQYF	TGTGCCAGCTCAGGCGGACAGGGAAGCGAGCAGTACTTC
TRBV9	NA	NA	TRBJ1-3	CASSANLGGSGNTIYF	TGTGCCAGCAGCGCCAACCTGGGGGGGTCTGGAAACACCATATATTTT
TRBV7-3	medium-sized	TRBD1	TRBJ1-1	CASSLTGSDTEAFF	TGTGCCAGCAGCCTGACAGGGTCGGACACTGAAGCTTTCTTT
TRBV19	few	NA	TRBJ1-1	CASSPGGYTEAFF	TGTGCCAGTAGTCCGGGTGGATACACTGAAGCTTTCTTT
TRBV4-3	NA	TRBD2	TRBJ2-1	CASSQVFLAGVGSYNEQFF	TGCGCCAGCAGCCAAGTTTTCCTAGCGGGGGTGGGCTCCTACAATGAGCAGTTCTTC
TRBV7-9	NA	TRBD2	TRBJ2-1	CASSRSGDYNEQFF	TGTGCCAGCAGCCGTAGCGGGGACTACAATGAGCAGTTCTTC
TRBV5-1	NA	TRBD2	TRBJ2-1	CASSVGLAAYNEQFF	TGCGCCAGCAGTGTAGGACTAGCGGCCTACAATGAGCAGTTCTTC
TRBV7-2	NA	NA	TRBJ1-1	CASSPRWTLNTEAFF	TGTGCCAGCAGCCCAAGGTGGACATTGAACACTGAAGCTTTCTTT
TRBV19	NA	NA	TRBJ1-5	CASSSGTRENQPQHF	TGTGCCAGTAGTTCGGGGACAAGGGAGAATCAGCCCCAGCATTTT
TRBV7-2	NA	NA	TRBJ2-7	CASSLDRLSYEQYF	TGTGCCAGCAGCTTAGACAGGTTGTCCTACGAGCAGTACTTC
TRBV5-1	NA	TRBD1	TRBJ1-1	CASSSHPGQENTEAFF	TGCGCCAGCAGCTCTCATCCGGGACAGGAGAACACTGAAGCTTTCTTT
TRBV6-5	NA	TRBD1	TRBJ1-4	CASSYDRGTEKLFF	TGTGCCAGCAGTTACGACAGGGGGACGGAAAAACTGTTTTTT
TRBV15	once	NA	TRBJ1-4	CATSRGAVNEKLFF	TGTGCCACCAGCCGGGGGGCCGTTAATGAAAAACTGTTTTTT
TRBV5-5	NA	NA	TRBJ1-2	CASSLTSGFYGYTF	TGTGCCAGCAGCTTGACATCAGGCTTCTATGGCTACACCTTC
TRBV11-2	NA	NA	TRBJ2-7	CASSSPSTVEQYF	TGTGCCAGCAGCTCTCCCTCCACTGTTGAGCAGTACTTC